The 11 T cell receptor beta chains below come from one sample, sequenced in a study of control samples from healthy donors and cancer patients. The data were produced by immunoSEQ multiplex PCR, yet TCRdb's version contains in-frame clones alone and is incomplete. The sample consists of around 51,000 clones, about 80% of them appearing once. The sequenced sample consisted of blood. The origin of the receptors is a man aged 65 to 85 in good health.

This clone showed up just a few times. The chain is built from TRBV11-3 and TRBJ2-3; D might be TRBD1 or TRBD2, each matching 5 bases. The length of the CDR3 is 14 residues. CDR1 is SGHNT and CDR2 is YENEEA in the germline V gene. Trimming stripped 5 bases from V and 5 bases from J, with 14 bases between. As DNA, the CDR3 is TGTGCCAGCAGCGTAGTGAGGGGTGGAGATACGCAGTATTTT. The encoded protein is CASSVVRGGDTQYF. Drawing the rest from reference TRBV11-3 and TRBJ2-3, the complete variable domain is EAGVVQSPRYKIIEKKQPVAFWCNPISGHNTLYWYLQNLGQGPELLIRYENEEAVDDSQLPKDRFSAERLKGVDSTLKIQPAELGDSAVYLCASSVVRGGDTQYFGPGTRLTVL.

The chain employs TRBV6-5 and TRBJ2-7; D gene ambiguous. The CDR3 extends over 13 amino acids. The germline V and J ends were trimmed by 8 bases and 6 bases, with 17 bases remaining between them. CDR1 and CDR2 from the germline V gene are MNHEY and SVGAGI. The CDR3 here is CASQERWVLEQYF. The CDR3 DNA is TGTGCCAGCCAGGAACGATGGGTTCTCGAGCAGTACTTC.

This rearrangement joins TRBV10-3 to TRBJ1-5; possibly TRBD1 for D (6 bases). There are 14 residues in the CDR3. The V end was cut by 3 bases, the J end by 6 bases, with 12 bases between. Germline CDR1 reads ENHRY; CDR2 reads SYGVKD. In nucleotides, the CDR3 is TGTGCCATCAGTGATCAAGGGGGGACTCAGCCCCAGCATTTT. Translating it yields CAISDQGGTQPQHF.

This chain connects TRBV14 to TRBJ2-3; D might be TRBD2 (7 bases). Germline V gene data show CDR1 as SGHDN and CDR2 as FVKESK. The CDR3 has 15 amino acids. V was trimmed by 4 bases and J by 2 bases, leaving 13 bases between them. The CDR3 reads CASSPPGGPTDTQYF. The CDR3 DNA reads TGTGCCAGCAGCCCCCCGGGGGGCCCCACAGATACGCAGTATTTT.

The V and J genes are TRBV9 and TRBJ1-2; tentative D call: TRBD1 (5 bases). Germline V gives CDR1 SGDLS, CDR2 YYNGEE. CDR3 length: 14 amino acids. V lost 4 bases and J lost 5, with 15 bases in between. CDR3 in DNA: TGTGCCAGCAGCAACCGCCAGGGAGGTTATGGCTACACCTTC. Its protein is CASSNRQGGYGYTF.

The chain uses TRBV9 and TRBJ2-1; 11 nucleotides match TRBD2. Germline V gene data show CDR1 as SGDLS and CDR2 as YYNGEE. Losses at the gene ends were 3 bases for V and 3 bases for J; bases not matched to a gene: 2. The CDR3 covers 15 residues. CDR3 DNA: TGTGCCAGCAGCGCGACTAGCGGGGTCTACAATGAGCAGTTCTTC. It yields the protein CASSATSGVYNEQFF.

The genes are TRBV30 and TRBJ1-2, with D hard to call. There are 11 residues in the CDR3. Between the trimmed V and J ends, which lost 4 bases and 5 bases, there was a span of 8 bases. Germline loops: CDR1 GTSNPN, CDR2 SVGIG (reference sequence). The CDR3 is CAWITSYGYTF. In nucleotides, the CDR3 is TGTGCCTGGATTACCTCTTATGGCTACACCTTC.

V gene TRBV28 combines with J gene TRBJ2-7, with 7 nucleotides matching TRBD1. CDR1 is MDHEN, CDR2 SYDVKM, per germline. V was pared by 3 bases and J by 0 bases, with 2 bases of the junction left unmatched. This CDR3 is 14 amino acids long. The CDR3 coding sequence is TGTGCCAGCAGTTTCGCAGGGGGCTCCTACGAGCAGTACTTC. It encodes CASSFAGGSYEQYF.

The chain employs TRBV6-6 and TRBJ1-3; the D is unclear. Germline V gene sequence: CDR1 MNHNY, CDR2 SVGAGI (reference sequence). V was clipped by 5 bases and J by 7 bases, with 9 bases between them. The CDR3 runs to 12 residues. The CDR3 sequence is CASSPFSNTIYF. DNA of the CDR3: TGTGCCAGCAGTCCCTTTAGTAACACCATATATTTT.

This clone has a single count. This chain uses TRBV6-5 with TRBJ1-5; D may be TRBD1 (6 bases). The germline gives CDR1 MNHEY, CDR2 SVGAGI. V lost 6 bases and J lost 6, with 15 bases in between. This CDR3 has 14 amino acids. The CDR3 sequence is CASSEEGGGQPQHF. CDR3 sequence (DNA): TGTGCCAGCAGCGAGGAGGGGGGAGGTCAGCCCCAGCATTTT.

The chain uses TRBV28 and TRBJ1-6; D call uncertain. Trimming removed 4 bases at V and 0 bases at J, with 13 bases between. The CDR3 loop spans 17 amino acids. Germline CDR1 and CDR2: MDHEN and SYDVKM. The CDR3 DNA reads TGTGCCAGCAGTTACCCCGAAGGCAGCTCCTATAATTCACCCCTCCACTTT. As protein: CASSYPEGSSYNSPLHF. Combining the CDR3 with reference TRBV28 and TRBJ1-6 gives the whole variable domain DVKVTQSSRYLVKRTGEKVFLECVQDMDHENMFWYRQDPGLGLRLIYFSYDVKMKEKGDIPEGYSVSREKKERFSLILESASTNQTSMYLCASSYPEGSSYNSPLHFGNGTRLTVT.